Described below is a single TCR beta chain sequence and its context. As yet, its antigen is unknown. This sample was taken from a study of CD8+CD57+ T cells in acquired aplastic anemia. Study overall: DNA recovered from sorted CD4+ and CD8+ cells had a mean of roughly 3 ug. The study obtained about 10 million reads on average for CD4+ cells from healthy donors.

Points from the study as a whole: Patients and controls shared over 25 CD8+ CDR3 sequences, which appeared highly expressed in patients and within their immunodominant clones. Researchers reported that CD8+ Simpson's diversity was not significantly different in patients versus controls.

Germline V lookup: CDR1 DFQATT, CDR2 SNEGSKA (reference sequence). V lost 1 base and J 5 bases, leaving 14 bases between the germline ends. The CDR3 sequence is 14 residues long. Template material for TCR beta VDJ and CDR3 profiling consisted of genomic DNA. TCRdb reanalysed the reads using MiXCR and keeps one entry per CDR3 protein. The sample includes hundreds of thousands of distinct CDR3 sequences, approximately 70% seen only once; the top ten take approximately 3.8%. The chain recombines TRBV20-1 with TRBJ2-5; TRBD1 or TRBD2 may be the D gene (5 bases each). The TCR comes from a human donor in good health, serving as a control. Sequencing used sorted CD4+, CD8+, or CD8+CD57+ T cells (not recorded which) from PBMCs. This chain's CDR3 is CSARGLGASETQYF. The CDR3 nucleotides are TGCAGTGCTAGAGGGCTCGGGGCTAGTGAGACCCAGTACTTC.